These T cell receptor beta chains were read from a single sample in a study of cytomegalovirus exposure and HLA in healthy donors. TCRdb's copy holds only in-frame clones and misses some; the assay was immunoSEQ multiplex PCR. The sample records approximately 240,000 clones, roughly 82% being singletons. What was sequenced was PBMCs. These receptors originate from a woman aged 40-49 years in good health and CMV-seropositive. Both conserved end residues are part of each CDR3. The D gene is left open where the match is weak. Some rows mark clone size as missing; the rest say once, few, many or name a class of expanded clone.

cdr3_nt,cdr3_aa,v_call,d_call,clone_size,j_call
TGCAGCGTAGTAGTCTCGGGAGATACGCAGTATTTT,CSVVVSGDTQYF,TRBV29-1,.,.,TRBJ2-3
TGCGCCAGCAGCCTCTCTTGGCTCCTCACAGATACGCAGTATTTT,CASSLSWLLTDTQYF,TRBV5-1,.,.,TRBJ2-3
TGTGCCAGCAGCTTAGGGACAGTCTCCTACGAGCAGTACTTC,CASSLGTVSYEQYF,TRBV7-2,.,.,TRBJ2-7
TGTGCCTGGAGGGACAATTACAACGAGCAGTACTTC,CAWRDNYNEQYF,TRBV30,.,.,TRBJ2-7
TGTGCCAGCAGTTACGATCAGGGAAAGGGAAACACCATATATTTT,CASSYDQGKGNTIYF,TRBV6-5,.,.,TRBJ1-3
TGCAGCGTTGAAGTGGGGGGGGATGAAAAACTGTTTTTT,CSVEVGGDEKLFF,TRBV29-1,.,.,TRBJ1-4
TGTGCCAGTAGTCTCCGCCGGACAGGGGTGGGTACTGAAGCTTTCTTT,CASSLRRTGVGTEAFF,TRBV19,TRBD1,.,TRBJ1-1
TGTGCCAGCAGTTTTCAGCTCTCACCGGGACACTCGTCCTCCTACGAGCAGTACTTC,CASSFQLSPGHSSSYEQYF,TRBV28,.,.,TRBJ2-7
TGTGCCAGCAGCCCACGGACTAGCGGGAGGGCCATCGACAATGAGCAGTTCTTC,CASSPRTSGRAIDNEQFF,TRBV7-8,TRBD2,.,TRBJ2-1
TGTGCCAGCTCACCATTCCCAGCGGGGGACCAAGAGACCCAGTACTTC,CASSPFPAGDQETQYF,TRBV18,TRBD2,once,TRBJ2-5
TGCGCCAGCAGCCCTCAGACAGGGATGGACGAGCAGTACTTC,CASSPQTGMDEQYF,TRBV5-1,TRBD1,.,TRBJ2-7
TGTTCCAGCAGCGACAGTTATCAGCCCCAGCATTTT,CSSSDSYQPQHF,TRBV7-9,.,once,TRBJ1-5
TGCGCCAGCAGCCATCTGAATCGACTAGCGGGAGGAGAGACCCAGTACTTC,CASSHLNRLAGGETQYF,TRBV4-1,TRBD2,.,TRBJ2-5
TGTGCCAGCAGTGCCGGGACAGGGCCGGACGAGCAGTACTTC,CASSAGTGPDEQYF,TRBV2,TRBD1,.,TRBJ2-7
TGTGCCAGCGGAGGGAGAACTGAAGCTTTCTTT,CASGGRTEAFF,TRBV9,.,.,TRBJ1-1
TGTGCCAGCAGCACCGTCGACAGGGGATCGCTCTACGAGCAGTACTTC,CASSTVDRGSLYEQYF,TRBV11-2,TRBD1,.,TRBJ2-7
TGTGCCAGCAGCTCGGGAGGACAGGGGAAAGAGACCCAGTACTTC,CASSSGGQGKETQYF,TRBV5-4,TRBD1,.,TRBJ2-5
TGTGCCACCAGCAGAGATCGAAGGGGGACAGGGGTGGACGAGCAGTACTTC,CATSRDRRGTGVDEQYF,TRBV15,TRBD1,.,TRBJ2-7
TGTGCCAGCAGCGACGCCACAGGGGCGAACTATGGCTACACCTTC,CASSDATGANYGYTF,TRBV7-2,TRBD1,once,TRBJ1-2
TGTGCCTGGAGTTCGAGGGACAGGGGCGCGGTGAGGGGCAATCAGCCCCAGCATTTT,CAWSSRDRGAVRGNQPQHF,TRBV30,TRBD1,.,TRBJ1-5
TGTGCCAGCTCACCCCAGCGGGTGAACACTGAAGCTTTCTTT,CASSPQRVNTEAFF,TRBV18,.,.,TRBJ1-1
TGTGCCAGTAGTATTAGGGGAGGACAGGGCCTGCGTACGCAGTATTTT,CASSIRGGQGLRTQYF,TRBV19,TRBD1,.,TRBJ2-3
TGTGCCAGCAGCTTAAACAGGGGGAACACTGAAGCTTTCTTT,CASSLNRGNTEAFF,TRBV11-3,TRBD1,.,TRBJ1-1
TGCGCCAGCAGCTTGAGCCAGGGAGGGTACGAGCAGTACTTC,CASSLSQGGYEQYF,TRBV5-1,TRBD2,.,TRBJ2-7
TGTGCCAGCAGCTTGACCGGGACAGGGTTCGAAAAACTGTTTTTT,CASSLTGTGFEKLFF,TRBV7-2,TRBD1,.,TRBJ1-4
TGTGCCAGCTCACCGACAGAGAGCTCTGGAAACACCATATATTTT,CASSPTESSGNTIYF,TRBV18,.,.,TRBJ1-3
TGTGCCAGCAGTGAAGAGGGGGCCCCGGGCTACGAGCAGTACTTC,CASSEEGAPGYEQYF,TRBV2,TRBD1,.,TRBJ2-7
TGTGCCAGCAGTTACGGAGACTCTGGAAACACCATATATTTT,CASSYGDSGNTIYF,TRBV6-5,.,once,TRBJ1-3
TGCGCCAGCAGCTTCCAGGGCCAAGAGACCCAGTACTTC,CASSFQGQETQYF,TRBV5-1,.,.,TRBJ2-5
TGTGCCAGCTCACCACCTGCGATACAAGAGACCCAGTACTTC,CASSPPAIQETQYF,TRBV18,.,.,TRBJ2-5
TGTGCCAGCACTCATCCCGGGGGGAGTCCGTTCTTC,CASTHPGGSPFF,TRBV7-2,TRBD2,.,TRBJ2-1
TGTGCCAGCAGCTTAGGAGTAGGGACTAGCGGGGGGGCCGACGCAGATACGCAGTATTTT,CASSLGVGTSGGADADTQYF,TRBV13,TRBD2,.,TRBJ2-3
TGCGCCAGCAGCTTGGAACAGGCAGACACCGGGGAGCTGTTTTTT,CASSLEQADTGELFF,TRBV5-1,.,.,TRBJ2-2
TGTGCCAGCAGCTTAATCTGGCCTAGCGGGAGTAATGAGCAGTTCTTC,CASSLIWPSGSNEQFF,TRBV7-8,TRBD2,.,TRBJ2-1
TGTGCCAGCAGCACCGGAGTGAACACTGAAGCTTTCTTT,CASSTGVNTEAFF,TRBV9,.,few,TRBJ1-1
TGTGCCAGCAGCTTGGTGTCAGGATCCTCTGGGGCCAACGTCCTGACTTTC,CASSLVSGSSGANVLTF,TRBV7-6,.,.,TRBJ2-6
TGTGCCAGCTCTACAGCCCGAATCACCGGGGAGCTGTTTTTT,CASSTARITGELFF,TRBV25-1,.,.,TRBJ2-2
TGTGCCAGCAGCTTGGTTCTAGCGGGGGGGTACACAGATACGCAGTATTTT,CASSLVLAGGYTDTQYF,TRBV5-6,TRBD2,.,TRBJ2-3
TGTGCCAGCAGTAACACAGGGTCTCGCGAGCAGTACTTC,CASSNTGSREQYF,TRBV6-5,.,.,TRBJ2-7
TGCGCCAGCAGCTTGGACGCAGCGGGGACCTACAATGAGCAGTTCTTC,CASSLDAAGTYNEQFF,TRBV5-1,TRBD2,.,TRBJ2-1
TGTGCCAGCAGCAATACCGGGACAGGGTACGAAAAACTGTTTTTT,CASSNTGTGYEKLFF,TRBV6-5,TRBD1,.,TRBJ1-4